The clone carrying this T cell receptor (beta chain) appeared many times. Its antigen is undetermined. Via MiXCR, TCRdb re-called the reads, giving one row per CDR3 protein. The table lists roughly 280,000 distinct CDR3 sequences, about 20% of them singletons. These data come from a study of T cell repertoires in cytomegalovirus infection. The TCR was taken from a human donor in good health (CMV status not recorded). Some clones in this sample may be carry-over from other donors' samples. The input for sequencing was cultured PBMCs, taken from culture after CMV antigen stimulation.

The CDR3 here is CASSLVAESYEQYF. The CDR3 DNA follows: TGTGCCAGCAGCTTAGTGGCGGAGAGTTACGAGCAGTACTTC. J is TRBJ2-7 and V is TRBV7-2; D is unresolved. Per the germline V gene, CDR1 is SGHTA and CDR2 is FQGNSA. This CDR3 is 14 amino acids long. V lost 1 base and J lost 4, with 11 bases in between. Drawing the rest from reference TRBV7-2 and TRBJ2-7, the complete variable domain is GAGVSQSPSNKVTEKGKDVELRCDPISGHTALYWYRQSLGQGLEFLIYFQGNSAPDKSGLPSDRFSAERTGGSVSTLTIQRTQQEDSAVYLCASSLVAESYEQYFGPGTRLTVT.